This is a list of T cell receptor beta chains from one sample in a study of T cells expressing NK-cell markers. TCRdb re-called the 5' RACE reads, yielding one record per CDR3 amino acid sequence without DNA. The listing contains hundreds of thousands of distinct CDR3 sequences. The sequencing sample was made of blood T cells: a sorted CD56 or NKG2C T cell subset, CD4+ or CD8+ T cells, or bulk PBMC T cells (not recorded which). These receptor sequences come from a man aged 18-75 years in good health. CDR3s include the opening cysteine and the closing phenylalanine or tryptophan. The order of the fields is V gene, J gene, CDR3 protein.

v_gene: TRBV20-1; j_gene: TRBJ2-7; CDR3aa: CSASVGWSSYEQYF
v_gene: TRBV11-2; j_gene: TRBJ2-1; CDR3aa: CASSPGMETYNEQFF
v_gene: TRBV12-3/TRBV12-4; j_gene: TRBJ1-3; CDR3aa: CASRGLSSGNTIYF
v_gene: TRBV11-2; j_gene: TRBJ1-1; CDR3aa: CASSLKRGEAFF
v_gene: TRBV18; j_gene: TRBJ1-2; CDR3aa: CASSLGQTFYGYTF
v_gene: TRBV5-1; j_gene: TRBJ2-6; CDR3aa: CASRGLIGANVLTF
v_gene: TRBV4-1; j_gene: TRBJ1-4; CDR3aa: CASSQVKVGPNNEKLFF
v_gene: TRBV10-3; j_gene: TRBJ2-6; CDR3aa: CAISEGSSGANVLTF
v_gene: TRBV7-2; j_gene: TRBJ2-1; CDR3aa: CASSSTSGSSYNEQFF
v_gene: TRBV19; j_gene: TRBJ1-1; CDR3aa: CASSITGGRSEAFF
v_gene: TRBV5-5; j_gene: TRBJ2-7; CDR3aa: CASSLLVSSYEQYF
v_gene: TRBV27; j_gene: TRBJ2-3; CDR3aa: CASSLVGRKSTDTQYF
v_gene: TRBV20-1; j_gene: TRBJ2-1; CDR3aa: CSARSPRLSYNEQFF
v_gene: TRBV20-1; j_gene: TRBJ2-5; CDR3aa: CSASKDRVQETQYF
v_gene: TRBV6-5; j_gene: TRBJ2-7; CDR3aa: CASSYSRDRVREQYF
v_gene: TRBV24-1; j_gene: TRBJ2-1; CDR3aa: CATMDRVGLSSYNEQFF
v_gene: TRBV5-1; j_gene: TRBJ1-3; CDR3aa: CASSPRTHGQGHSGNTIYF
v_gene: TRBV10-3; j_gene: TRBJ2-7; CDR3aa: CAISSGTSGGPETSLYEQYF
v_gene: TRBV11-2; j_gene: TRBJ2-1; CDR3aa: CASSLLQNPTNEQFF
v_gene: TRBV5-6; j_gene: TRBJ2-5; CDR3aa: CASSWEATGSPKTQYF